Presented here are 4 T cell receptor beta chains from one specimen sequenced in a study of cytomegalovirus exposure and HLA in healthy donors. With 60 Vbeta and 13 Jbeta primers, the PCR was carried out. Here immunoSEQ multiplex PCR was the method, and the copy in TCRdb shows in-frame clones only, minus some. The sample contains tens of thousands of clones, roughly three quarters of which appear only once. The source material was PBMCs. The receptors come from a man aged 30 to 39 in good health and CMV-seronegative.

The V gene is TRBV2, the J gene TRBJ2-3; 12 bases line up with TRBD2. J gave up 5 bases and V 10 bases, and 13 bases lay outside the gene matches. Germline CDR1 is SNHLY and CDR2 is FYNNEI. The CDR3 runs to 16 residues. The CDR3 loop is CAISARLAGVVDTQYF. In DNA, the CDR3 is TGTGCCATCAGCGCCAGACTAGCGGGGGTGGTAGATACGCAGTATTTT.

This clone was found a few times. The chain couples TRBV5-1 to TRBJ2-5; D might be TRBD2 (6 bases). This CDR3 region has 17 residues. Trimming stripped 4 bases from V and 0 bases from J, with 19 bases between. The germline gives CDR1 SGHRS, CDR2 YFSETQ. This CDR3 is CASSMGRDSFYQETQYF. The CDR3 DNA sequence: TGCGCCAGCAGCATGGGCCGGGACTCCTTCTACCAAGAGACCCAGTACTTC.

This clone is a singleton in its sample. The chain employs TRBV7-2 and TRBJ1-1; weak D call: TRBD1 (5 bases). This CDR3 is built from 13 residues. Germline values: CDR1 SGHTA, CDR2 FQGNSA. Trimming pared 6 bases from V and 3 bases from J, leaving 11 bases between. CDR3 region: CASSTQGDTEAFF. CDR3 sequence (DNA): TGTGCCAGCAGTACTCAGGGCGACACTGAAGCTTTCTTT.

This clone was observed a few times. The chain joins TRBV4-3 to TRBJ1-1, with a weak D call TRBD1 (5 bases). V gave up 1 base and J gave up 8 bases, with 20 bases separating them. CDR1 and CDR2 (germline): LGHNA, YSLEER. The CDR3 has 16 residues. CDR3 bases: TGCGCCAGCAGCCAAGTTGTCTCAGGGCCCGGTTACGAAGCTTTCTTT. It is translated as CASSQVVSGPGYEAFF.